This TCR beta chain derives from a study of blood T cell repertoires in COVID-19 (dated by TCRdb to 2018 to 2021). Some background on the complete study: The collaborator samples originated in the United States, Italy and Spain and spanned the acute and convalescent phases of COVID-19. The material from the prospective study consisted of cDNA or gDNA derived from T cells, B-cell-depleted T cells, or PBMCs. The dataset comprised deeply sampled blood TCRbeta repertoires from subjects exposed to, actively infected with, or recovered from COVID-19. The repertoires were made available in a free public database intended to serve as a resource for research on the immune response to SARS-CoV-2. Samples were obtained from the ongoing ImmuneRACE study (first 160 participants) and from 1,000 to 1,500 subjects provided by 6 global collaborators. A de-identified subject ID, COVID-19 status, age in years and sex were almost always included in the sample metadata. Where available, HLA class I and class II types were obtained from metadata supplied by the sample provider rather than from assay-based typing.

Collaborating institutions collected whole blood in K2EDTA tubes following their own protocols. For TCRbeta analysis, collaborators shipped samples as frozen whole blood, isolated PBMCs, or DNA extracted from either of those sample types. Study-level results and caveats: The quantity of clinical and demographic metadata differed by source and by participant and was supplied without curation.

TCRbeta CDR3 regions were amplified from genomic DNA using the immunoSEQ Assay, a bias-controlled multiplex PCR. The study's own analysis went as follows. Nucleated cell counts per sample were estimated from amplification of reference gene primers within the assay. To quantify the absolute abundance of each unique TCRbeta CDR3 rearrangement, sequence reads were collapsed and filtered. Productive Simpson clonality was computed per sample as the square root of Simpson's diversity index over productive rearrangements. The table was pulled from immuneACCESS by TCRdb, which kept in-frame rearrangements only. Such tables lose some clones; where checked, under half of the loss comes from unresolved V genes, and the rest has no known cause. The V and J calls and clone size were taken over from that table, and D and trimming were inferred from the DNA. The sample table holds about 56,000 clones, of which less than 90% were seen once. Over 10% of the sample is in the top ten clones.

The germline V gene specifies SGHVS as CDR1 and FNYEAQ as CDR2. Counted from cysteine to phenylalanine, this CDR3 has 15 amino acids. Only the CDR3 region is kept as DNA, spanning 45 bases read in frame from base 1. At the junction V is shortened by 4 bases and J by 4 bases, with 14 bases in between. With respect to this clone: Its antigen is not yet known. Base qualities are missing; no much larger clone stands one base away.

The V and J genes are TRBV7-6 and TRBJ1-3; the D gene is possibly TRBD1, with 6 bases matching. The TCR originated in a woman older than 75 with acute or convalescent COVID-19. The sequencing sample was made of peripheral blood. The CDR3 region has the sequence CASSSPGTTGNTIYF. The DNA is TGTGCCAGCAGCTCGCCCGGGACAACCGGAAACACCATATATTTT.